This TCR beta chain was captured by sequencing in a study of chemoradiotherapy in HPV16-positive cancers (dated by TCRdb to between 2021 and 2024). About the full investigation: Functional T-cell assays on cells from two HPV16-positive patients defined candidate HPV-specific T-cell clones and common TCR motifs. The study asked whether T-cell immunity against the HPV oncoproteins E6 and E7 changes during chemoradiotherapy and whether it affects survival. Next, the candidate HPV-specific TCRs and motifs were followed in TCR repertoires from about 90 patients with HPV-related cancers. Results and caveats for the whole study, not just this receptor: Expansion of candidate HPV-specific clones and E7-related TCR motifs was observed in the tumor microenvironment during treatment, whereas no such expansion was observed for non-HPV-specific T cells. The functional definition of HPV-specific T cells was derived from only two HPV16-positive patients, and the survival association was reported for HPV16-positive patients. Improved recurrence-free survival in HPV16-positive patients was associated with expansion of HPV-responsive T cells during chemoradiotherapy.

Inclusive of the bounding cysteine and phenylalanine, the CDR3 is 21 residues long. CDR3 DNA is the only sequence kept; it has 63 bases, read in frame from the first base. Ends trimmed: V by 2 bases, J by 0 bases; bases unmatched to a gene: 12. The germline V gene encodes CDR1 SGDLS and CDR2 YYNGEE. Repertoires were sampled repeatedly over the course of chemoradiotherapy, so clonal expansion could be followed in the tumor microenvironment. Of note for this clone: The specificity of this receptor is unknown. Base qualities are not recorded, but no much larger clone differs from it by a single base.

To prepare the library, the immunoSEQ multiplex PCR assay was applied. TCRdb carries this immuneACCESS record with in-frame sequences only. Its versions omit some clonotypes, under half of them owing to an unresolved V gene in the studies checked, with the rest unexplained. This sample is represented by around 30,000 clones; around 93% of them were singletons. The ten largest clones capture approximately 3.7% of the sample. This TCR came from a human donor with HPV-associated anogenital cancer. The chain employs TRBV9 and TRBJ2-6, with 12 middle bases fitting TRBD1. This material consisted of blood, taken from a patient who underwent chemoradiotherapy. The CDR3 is CASSVVKPGQGAISGANVLTF. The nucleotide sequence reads TGTGCCAGCAGCGTTGTGAAGCCGGGACAGGGGGCTATCTCTGGGGCCAACGTCCTGACTTTC.